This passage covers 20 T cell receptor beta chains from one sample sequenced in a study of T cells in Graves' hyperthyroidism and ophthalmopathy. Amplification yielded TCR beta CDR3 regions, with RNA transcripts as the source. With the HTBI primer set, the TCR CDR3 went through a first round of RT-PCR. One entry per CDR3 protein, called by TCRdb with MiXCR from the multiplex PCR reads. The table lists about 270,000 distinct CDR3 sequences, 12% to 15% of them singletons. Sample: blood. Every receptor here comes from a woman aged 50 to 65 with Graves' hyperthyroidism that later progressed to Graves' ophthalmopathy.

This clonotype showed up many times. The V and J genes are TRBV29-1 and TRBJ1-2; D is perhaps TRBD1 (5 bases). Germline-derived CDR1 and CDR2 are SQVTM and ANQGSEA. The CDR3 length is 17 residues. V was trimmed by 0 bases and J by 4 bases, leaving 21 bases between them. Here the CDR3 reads CSVEDLNQGRTSYGYTF. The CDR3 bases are TGCAGCGTTGAAGACCTAAACCAGGGACGGACCTCCTATGGCTACACCTTC. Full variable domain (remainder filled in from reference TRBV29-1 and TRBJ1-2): SAVISQKPSRDICQRGTSLTIQCQVDSQVTMMFWYRQQPGQSLTLIATANQGSEATYESGFVIDKFPISRPNLTFSTLTVSNMSPEDSSIYLCSVEDLNQGRTSYGYTFGSGTRLTVV.

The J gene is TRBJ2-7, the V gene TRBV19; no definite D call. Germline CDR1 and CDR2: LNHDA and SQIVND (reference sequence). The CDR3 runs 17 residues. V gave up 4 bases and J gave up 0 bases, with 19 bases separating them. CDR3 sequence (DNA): TGTGCCAGTAGTACCCCAAGGACCGATCTGAGCTCCTACGAGCAGTACTTC. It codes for CASSTPRTDLSSYEQYF.

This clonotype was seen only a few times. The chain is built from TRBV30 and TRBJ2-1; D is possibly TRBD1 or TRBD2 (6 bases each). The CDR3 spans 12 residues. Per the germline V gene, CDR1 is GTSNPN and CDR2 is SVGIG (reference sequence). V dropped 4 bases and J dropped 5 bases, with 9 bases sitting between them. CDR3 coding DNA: TGTGCCTGGACAGGGGAGGACAATGAGCAGTTCTTC. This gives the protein CAWTGEDNEQFF.

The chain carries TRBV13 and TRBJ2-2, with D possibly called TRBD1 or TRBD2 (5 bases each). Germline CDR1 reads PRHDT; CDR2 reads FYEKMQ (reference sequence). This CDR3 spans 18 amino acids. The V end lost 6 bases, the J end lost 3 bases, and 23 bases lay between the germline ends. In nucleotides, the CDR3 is TGTGCCAGCAGACCCGTTGAGGGGACCCCCCCTGACACCGGGGAGCTGTTTTTT. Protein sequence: CASRPVEGTPPDTGELFF.

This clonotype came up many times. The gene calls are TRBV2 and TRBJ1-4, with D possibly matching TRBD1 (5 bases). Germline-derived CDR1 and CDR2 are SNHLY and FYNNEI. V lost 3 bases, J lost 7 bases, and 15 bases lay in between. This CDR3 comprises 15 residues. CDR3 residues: CASSDSGPRGEKLFF. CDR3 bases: TGTGCCAGCAGTGATTCGGGACCAAGGGGTGAAAAACTGTTTTTT.

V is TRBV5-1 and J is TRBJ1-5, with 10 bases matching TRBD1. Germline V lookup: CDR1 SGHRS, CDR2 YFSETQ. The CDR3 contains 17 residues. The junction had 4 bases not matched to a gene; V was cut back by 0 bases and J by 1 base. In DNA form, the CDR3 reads TGCGCCAGCAGCTTGGAGGGACAGGGGCGCAGCAATCAGCCCCAGCATTTT. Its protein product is CASSLEGQGRSNQPQHF.

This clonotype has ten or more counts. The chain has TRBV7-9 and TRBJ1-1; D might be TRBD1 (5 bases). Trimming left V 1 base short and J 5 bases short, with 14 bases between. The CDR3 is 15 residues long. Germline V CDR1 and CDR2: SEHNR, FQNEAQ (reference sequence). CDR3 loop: CASSLDGGAGTEAFF. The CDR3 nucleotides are TGTGCCAGCAGCTTAGATGGAGGGGCGGGTACTGAAGCTTTCTTT.

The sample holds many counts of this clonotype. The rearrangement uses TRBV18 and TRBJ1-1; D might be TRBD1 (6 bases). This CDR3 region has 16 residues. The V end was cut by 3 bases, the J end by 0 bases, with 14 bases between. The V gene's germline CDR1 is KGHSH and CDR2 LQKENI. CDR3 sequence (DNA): TGTGCCAGCTCACCTCCGGGGGGGGGCGTGAACACTGAAGCTTTCTTT. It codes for CASSPPGGGVNTEAFF. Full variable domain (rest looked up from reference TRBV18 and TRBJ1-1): NAGVMQNPRHLVRRRGQEARLRCSPMKGHSHVYWYRQLPEEGLKFMVYLQKENIIDESGMPKERFSAEFPKEGPSILRIQQVVRGDSAAYFCASSPPGGGVNTEAFFGQGTRLTVV.

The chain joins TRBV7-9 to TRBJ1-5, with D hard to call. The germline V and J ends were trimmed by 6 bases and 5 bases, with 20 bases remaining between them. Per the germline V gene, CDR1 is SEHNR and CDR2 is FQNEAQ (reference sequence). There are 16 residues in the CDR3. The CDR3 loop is CASRPPSEGEDQPQHF. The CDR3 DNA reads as TGTGCCAGCAGACCCCCGTCCGAGGGCGAGGATCAGCCCCAGCATTTT.

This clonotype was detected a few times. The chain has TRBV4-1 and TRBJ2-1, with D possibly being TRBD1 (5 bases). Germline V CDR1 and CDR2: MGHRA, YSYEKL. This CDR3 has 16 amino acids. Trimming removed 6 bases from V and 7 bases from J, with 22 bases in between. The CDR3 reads CASSSTFQGRRNEQFF. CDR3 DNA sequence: TGCGCCAGCAGTTCAACGTTTCAGGGTCGAAGAAATGAGCAGTTCTTC.

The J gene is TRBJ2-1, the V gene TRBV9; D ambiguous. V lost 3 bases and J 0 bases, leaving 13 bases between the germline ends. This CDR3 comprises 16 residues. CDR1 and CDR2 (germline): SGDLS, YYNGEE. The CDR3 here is CASSAGRSVSYNEQFF. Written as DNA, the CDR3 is TGTGCCAGCAGCGCAGGACGGTCTGTCTCCTACAATGAGCAGTTCTTC.

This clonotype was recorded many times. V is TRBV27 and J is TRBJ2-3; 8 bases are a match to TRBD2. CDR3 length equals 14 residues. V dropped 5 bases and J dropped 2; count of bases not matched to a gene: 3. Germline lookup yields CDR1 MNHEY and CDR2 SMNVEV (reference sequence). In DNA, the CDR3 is TGTGCCAGCAGTCTAGGACTAGCCACAGATACGCAGTATTTT. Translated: CASSLGLATDTQYF.

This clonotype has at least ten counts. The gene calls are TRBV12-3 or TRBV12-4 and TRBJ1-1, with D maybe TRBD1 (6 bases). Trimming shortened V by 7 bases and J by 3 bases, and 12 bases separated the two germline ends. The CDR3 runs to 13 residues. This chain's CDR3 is CASNQRGYTEAFF. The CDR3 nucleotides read TGTGCCAGCAACCAGAGGGGGTACACTGAAGCTTTCTTT.

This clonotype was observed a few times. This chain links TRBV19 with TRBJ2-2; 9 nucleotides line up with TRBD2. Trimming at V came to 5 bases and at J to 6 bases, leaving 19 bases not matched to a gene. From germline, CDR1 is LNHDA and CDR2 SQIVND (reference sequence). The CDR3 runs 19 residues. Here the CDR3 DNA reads TGTGCCAGTAGTCCTTATGTGGGTAGCGGGAGCCATAGGGCCGGGGAGCTGTTTTTT. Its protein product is CASSPYVGSGSHRAGELFF.

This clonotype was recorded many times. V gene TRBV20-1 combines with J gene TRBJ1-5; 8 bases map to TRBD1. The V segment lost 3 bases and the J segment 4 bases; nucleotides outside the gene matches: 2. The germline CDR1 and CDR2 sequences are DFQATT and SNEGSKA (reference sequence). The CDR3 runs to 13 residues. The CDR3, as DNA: TGCAGTGCTAGGCAGGGGGCAAATCAGCCCCAGCATTTT. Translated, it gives CSARQGANQPQHF.

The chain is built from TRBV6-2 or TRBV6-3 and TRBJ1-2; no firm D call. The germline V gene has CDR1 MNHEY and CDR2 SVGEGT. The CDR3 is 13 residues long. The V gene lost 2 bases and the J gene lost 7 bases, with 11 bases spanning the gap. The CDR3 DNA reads TGTGCCAGCAGTTACGGGAACGACGGTGGCTACACCTTC. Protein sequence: CASSYGNDGGYTF.

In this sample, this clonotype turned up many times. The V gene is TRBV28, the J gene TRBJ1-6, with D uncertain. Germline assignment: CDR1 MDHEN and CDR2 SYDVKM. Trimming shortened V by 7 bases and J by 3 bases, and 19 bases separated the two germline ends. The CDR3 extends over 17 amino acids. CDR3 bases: TGTGCCAGCACCGACCCCCTACGGGCCGACTATAATTCACCCCTCCACTTT. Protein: CASTDPLRADYNSPLHF.

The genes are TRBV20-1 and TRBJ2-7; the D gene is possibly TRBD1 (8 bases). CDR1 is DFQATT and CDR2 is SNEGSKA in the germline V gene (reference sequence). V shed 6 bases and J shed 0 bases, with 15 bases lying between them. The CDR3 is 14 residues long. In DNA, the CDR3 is TGCAGTGCCGGACAGGGACTAAGCTCCTACGAGCAGTACTTC. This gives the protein CSAGQGLSSYEQYF.

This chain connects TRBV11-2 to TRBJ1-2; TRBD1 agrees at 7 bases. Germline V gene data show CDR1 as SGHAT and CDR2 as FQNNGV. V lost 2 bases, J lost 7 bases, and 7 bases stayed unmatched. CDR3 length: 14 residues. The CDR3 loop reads CASSLTQGVGGYTF. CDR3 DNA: TGTGCCAGCAGCTTAACGCAGGGGGTAGGTGGCTACACCTTC.

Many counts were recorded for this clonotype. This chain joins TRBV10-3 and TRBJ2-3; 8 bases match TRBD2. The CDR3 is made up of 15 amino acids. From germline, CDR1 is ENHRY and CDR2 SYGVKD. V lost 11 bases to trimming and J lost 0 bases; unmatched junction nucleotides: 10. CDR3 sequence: CAVLRTSGSTDTQYF. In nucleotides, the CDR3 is TGTGCCGTCCTTAGAACTAGCGGAAGCACAGATACGCAGTATTTT.